The rows below give T cell receptor beta chains drawn from one sample of a study of T cells in Graves' hyperthyroidism and ophthalmopathy. TCRdb passed the multiplex PCR reads through MiXCR, listing each CDR3 protein once. The sample lists under 350,000 distinct CDR3 sequences; around 15% were seen once. Material for sequencing was blood. The receptors here all came from an older woman with Graves' ophthalmopathy. Each CDR3 is given with its conserved first and last residue. Fields, in order: D gene, clone size, J gene, V gene, CDR3 DNA, CDR3 protein. A D gene is named only where the DNA matches it firmly. Size is stated for part of the rows, as once, few or many counts, or as a class when the clone is expanded.

d_call: TRBD1; clone_size: many; j_call: TRBJ2-1; v_call: TRBV7-2; cdr3_nt: TGTGCCAGCAGCTTATTTTTTGTAAGACAGGGGGGGGCCGATGAGCAGTTCTTC; cdr3_aa: CASSLFFVRQGGADEQFF
d_call: TRBD2; clone_size: .; j_call: TRBJ2-1; v_call: TRBV10-3; cdr3_nt: TGTGCCATACGGGGGGGCCGAACCTATGAGCAGTTCTTC; cdr3_aa: CAIRGGRTYEQFF
d_call: TRBD1; clone_size: .; j_call: TRBJ2-2; v_call: TRBV12-3/TRBV12-4; cdr3_nt: TGTGCCAGCACCCTACCCGGCAACAGGGGAGATACCGGGGAGCTGTTTTTT; cdr3_aa: CASTLPGNRGDTGELFF
d_call: TRBD2; clone_size: .; j_call: TRBJ2-7; v_call: TRBV20-1; cdr3_nt: TGCAGTGCTAGCCCCCGGGTAAGCGGGAGCCTCTCCTACAATGAGCAGTACTTC; cdr3_aa: CSASPRVSGSLSYNEQYF
d_call: .; clone_size: many; j_call: TRBJ2-7; v_call: TRBV7-9; cdr3_nt: TGTGCCAGCAGCTTAGGAGGCACCCCCTACGAGCAGTACTTC; cdr3_aa: CASSLGGTPYEQYF
d_call: .; clone_size: many; j_call: TRBJ2-5; v_call: TRBV11-2; cdr3_nt: TGTGCCAGCAGCAACCTGGGGTCAGAGACCCAGTACTTC; cdr3_aa: CASSNLGSETQYF
d_call: .; clone_size: few; j_call: TRBJ1-1; v_call: TRBV4-1; cdr3_nt: TGCGCCAGCAGCCCCCTGATCCGGAACACTGAAGCTTTCTTT; cdr3_aa: CASSPLIRNTEAFF
d_call: TRBD1; clone_size: many; j_call: TRBJ2-7; v_call: TRBV6-2/TRBV6-3; cdr3_nt: TGTGCCACCAAACGACAGGGGGCTTCCTACGAGCAGTACTTC; cdr3_aa: CATKRQGASYEQYF
d_call: .; clone_size: few; j_call: TRBJ2-7; v_call: TRBV15; cdr3_nt: TGTGCCACCAGCAGATCCAATACAGAGCAGTACTTC; cdr3_aa: CATSRSNTEQYF
d_call: TRBD1; clone_size: .; j_call: TRBJ2-1; v_call: TRBV4-3; cdr3_nt: TGCGCCAGCAGCGCAGACCCGACAGGGTCCGAGGGGTTCTTC; cdr3_aa: CASSADPTGSEGFF
d_call: .; clone_size: few; j_call: TRBJ1-2; v_call: TRBV15; cdr3_nt: TGTGCCACCAGCAGACACAAAATCAACGCCCGGCAGGCTGGCTACACCTTC; cdr3_aa: CATSRHKINARQAGYTF
d_call: .; clone_size: few; j_call: TRBJ2-7; v_call: TRBV4-1; cdr3_nt: TGCGCCAGCAGCCAAGGGGGAAGTCTGGGAGCCTACGAGCAGTACTTC; cdr3_aa: CASSQGGSLGAYEQYF
d_call: .; clone_size: many; j_call: TRBJ1-5; v_call: TRBV30; cdr3_nt: TGTGCCTGGAACGGGGGTAGCAATCAGCCCCAGCATTTT; cdr3_aa: CAWNGGSNQPQHF
d_call: .; clone_size: .; j_call: TRBJ1-2; v_call: TRBV9; cdr3_nt: TGTGCCAGCAGCGCAGACGGGAAATATGGCTACACCTTC; cdr3_aa: CASSADGKYGYTF
d_call: .; clone_size: many; j_call: TRBJ1-2; v_call: TRBV5-5; cdr3_nt: TGTGCCAGCAGCCCCCGGACAGTCACCTATGGCTACACCTTC; cdr3_aa: CASSPRTVTYGYTF
d_call: .; clone_size: few; j_call: TRBJ1-6; v_call: TRBV19; cdr3_nt: TGTGCCAGTCAACCCCCGGGTGGCGCCTATAATTCACCCCTCCACTTT; cdr3_aa: CASQPPGGAYNSPLHF
d_call: TRBD1; clone_size: .; j_call: TRBJ2-1; v_call: TRBV11-2; cdr3_nt: TGTGCCAGCAGCTTGTTCAGGGGGACCCGCTCCTACAATGAGCAGTTCTTC; cdr3_aa: CASSLFRGTRSYNEQFF
d_call: .; clone_size: many; j_call: TRBJ2-7; v_call: TRBV2; cdr3_nt: TGTGCCAGCATGAATGAGGCACAGTCCTACGAGCAGTACTTC; cdr3_aa: CASMNEAQSYEQYF
d_call: TRBD1; clone_size: many; j_call: TRBJ2-7; v_call: TRBV24-1; cdr3_nt: TGTGCCACCAGTGATACCCGACAGGGTTGGAACGAGCAGTACTTC; cdr3_aa: CATSDTRQGWNEQYF
d_call: TRBD2; clone_size: many; j_call: TRBJ2-2; v_call: TRBV20-1; cdr3_nt: TGCAGTGCTATCGGGGGGGCGAACACCGGGGAGCTGTTTTTT; cdr3_aa: CSAIGGANTGELFF
d_call: .; clone_size: many; j_call: TRBJ2-7; v_call: TRBV5-1; cdr3_nt: TGCGCCAGCAGCTTGAAGCCCCGGGACACCTACGACGGGCAGTACTTC; cdr3_aa: CASSLKPRDTYDGQYF
d_call: TRBD1; clone_size: .; j_call: TRBJ2-7; v_call: TRBV10-3; cdr3_nt: TGTGCCATCAGTTGGGACAGGGTGAGGGAGCAGTACTTC; cdr3_aa: CAISWDRVREQYF
d_call: TRBD1; clone_size: many; j_call: TRBJ1-4; v_call: TRBV7-2; cdr3_nt: TGTGCCAGCAGCCGACAGGGGGTGACTAATGAAAAACTGTTTTTT; cdr3_aa: CASSRQGVTNEKLFF
d_call: .; clone_size: .; j_call: TRBJ2-7; v_call: TRBV6-1; cdr3_nt: TGTGCCAGCAGTGAAGCGGGATCTTCCTACGAGCAGTACTTC; cdr3_aa: CASSEAGSSYEQYF
d_call: .; clone_size: many; j_call: TRBJ1-1; v_call: TRBV28; cdr3_nt: TGTGCCAGCAGTCAAGGTGTGGTGACCTCGTGGACTGAAGCTTTCTTT; cdr3_aa: CASSQGVVTSWTEAFF
d_call: TRBD2; clone_size: many; j_call: TRBJ2-1; v_call: TRBV20-1; cdr3_nt: TGCAGTGCTAGAGATTATACTAGCGGGAGGAAGGATGAGCAGTTCTTC; cdr3_aa: CSARDYTSGRKDEQFF
d_call: .; clone_size: .; j_call: TRBJ1-2; v_call: TRBV7-9; cdr3_nt: TGTGCCAGCAGCTTCCTGGGGGATACTAACTATGGCTACACCTTC; cdr3_aa: CASSFLGDTNYGYTF
d_call: TRBD1; clone_size: .; j_call: TRBJ2-6; v_call: TRBV6-2/TRBV6-3; cdr3_nt: TGTGCCAGCAGTTCCCCCCGCGGGACAGGGACGTATGGGGCCAACGTCCTGACTTTC; cdr3_aa: CASSSPRGTGTYGANVLTF
d_call: TRBD1; clone_size: many; j_call: TRBJ2-7; v_call: TRBV30; cdr3_nt: TGTGCCTGGACCCTGACAGGGTACGAGCAGTACTTC; cdr3_aa: CAWTLTGYEQYF
d_call: TRBD2; clone_size: few; j_call: TRBJ2-3; v_call: TRBV6-2/TRBV6-3; cdr3_nt: TGTGCCAGCAGTTTGATAGCGGGAGGCACAGATACGCAGTATTTT; cdr3_aa: CASSLIAGGTDTQYF
d_call: .; clone_size: few; j_call: TRBJ1-1; v_call: TRBV14; cdr3_nt: TGTGCCAGCAGCTCCACGTGGGCGGCTGAAGCTTTCTTT; cdr3_aa: CASSSTWAAEAFF
d_call: .; clone_size: few; j_call: TRBJ1-3; v_call: TRBV10-3; cdr3_nt: TGTGCCATCAGTGACCCCAGGGAGGGTGGAAACACCATATATTTT; cdr3_aa: CAISDPREGGNTIYF
d_call: .; clone_size: many; j_call: TRBJ2-7; v_call: TRBV7-8; cdr3_nt: TGTGCCAGCAGCTTAGATGGGACCGTAAGCTCCTACGAGCAGTACTTC; cdr3_aa: CASSLDGTVSSYEQYF
d_call: TRBD2; clone_size: few; j_call: TRBJ2-5; v_call: TRBV28; cdr3_nt: TGTGCCAGCAGTCCTGGACTAGCGGGCCGCCAAGAGACCCAGTACTTC; cdr3_aa: CASSPGLAGRQETQYF
d_call: .; clone_size: few; j_call: TRBJ2-1; v_call: TRBV7-9; cdr3_nt: TGTGCCAGCAGCTTGCCAACAGGGGGGGCCTACAATGAGCAGTTCTTC; cdr3_aa: CASSLPTGGAYNEQFF
d_call: .; clone_size: few; j_call: TRBJ2-1; v_call: TRBV7-8; cdr3_nt: TGTGCCAGCAGCCCCCGGGGCGGATGGTACAATGAGCAGTTCTTC; cdr3_aa: CASSPRGGWYNEQFF
d_call: .; clone_size: many; j_call: TRBJ1-1; v_call: TRBV5-1; cdr3_nt: TGCGCCAGCAGTAGATCAGGAGTTTTTCCGAACACTGAAGCTTTCTTT; cdr3_aa: CASSRSGVFPNTEAFF
d_call: .; clone_size: .; j_call: TRBJ2-3; v_call: TRBV5-6; cdr3_nt: TGTGCCAGCAGCTTCGGACAGTTGAGTTTTTCAGATACGCAGTATTTT; cdr3_aa: CASSFGQLSFSDTQYF
d_call: .; clone_size: many; j_call: TRBJ2-2; v_call: TRBV12-3/TRBV12-4; cdr3_nt: TGTGCCAGCAGTTTAGGCAGGGGTGCCCTCCCCGGGGAGCTGTTTTTT; cdr3_aa: CASSLGRGALPGELFF
d_call: .; clone_size: few; j_call: TRBJ2-1; v_call: TRBV5-1; cdr3_nt: TGCGCCAGCAGCTTAAACAATTACAATGAGCAGTTCTTC; cdr3_aa: CASSLNNYNEQFF
d_call: TRBD1; clone_size: many; j_call: TRBJ1-1; v_call: TRBV4-2; cdr3_nt: TGTGCCAGCAGCCGCAGACAGGGAGAGTCTGAAGCTTTCTTT; cdr3_aa: CASSRRQGESEAFF
d_call: .; clone_size: .; j_call: TRBJ1-2; v_call: TRBV14; cdr3_nt: TGTGCCAGCAGCCGCGGGGCCCTAGGGATCTATGGCTACACCTTC; cdr3_aa: CASSRGALGIYGYTF
d_call: .; clone_size: few; j_call: TRBJ2-6; v_call: TRBV9; cdr3_nt: TGTGCCAGCAGCGCATCACAAGTCTCTGGGGCCAACGTCCTGACTTTC; cdr3_aa: CASSASQVSGANVLTF
d_call: .; clone_size: .; j_call: TRBJ1-2; v_call: TRBV6-1; cdr3_nt: TGTGCCAGCAATCCAACGGACTATGGCTACACCTTC; cdr3_aa: CASNPTDYGYTF
d_call: TRBD1; clone_size: many; j_call: TRBJ2-7; v_call: TRBV28; cdr3_nt: TGTGCCAGCAGTTCGCCCGGGACAGGGGGGGGCGAGCAGTACTTC; cdr3_aa: CASSSPGTGGGEQYF
d_call: .; clone_size: many; j_call: TRBJ1-1; v_call: TRBV28; cdr3_nt: TGTGCCAGCAGTTTAGTGGGCCTTGAAGCTTTCTTT; cdr3_aa: CASSLVGLEAFF
d_call: .; clone_size: many; j_call: TRBJ2-5; v_call: TRBV7-9; cdr3_nt: TGTGCCAGCAGCCATCCGTGGACAGAGAAGGAGACCCAGTACTTC; cdr3_aa: CASSHPWTEKETQYF
d_call: .; clone_size: many; j_call: TRBJ1-2; v_call: TRBV2; cdr3_nt: TGTGCCAGCAGGCCAGGGGACTGGGGCTACACCTTC; cdr3_aa: CASRPGDWGYTF
d_call: .; clone_size: many; j_call: TRBJ1-1; v_call: TRBV6-2/TRBV6-3; cdr3_nt: TGTGCCAGCAGTTACGAATACGGGCAGAGCTTAGAAGCTTTCTTT; cdr3_aa: CASSYEYGQSLEAFF
d_call: .; clone_size: .; j_call: TRBJ2-2; v_call: TRBV5-4; cdr3_nt: TGTGCCAGTAGTATAGGGGCCCGATTCACCGGGGAGCTGTTTTTT; cdr3_aa: CASSIGARFTGELFF
d_call: TRBD2; clone_size: few; j_call: TRBJ2-2; v_call: TRBV27; cdr3_nt: TGTGCCAGCAGCCGTGGGACTAGCGGGAGGGCCACCGGGGAGCTGTTTTTT; cdr3_aa: CASSRGTSGRATGELFF
d_call: TRBD2; clone_size: .; j_call: TRBJ2-3; v_call: TRBV20-1; cdr3_nt: TGCAGTGCACATAGCGGGGGGAGCACAGATACGCAGTATTTT; cdr3_aa: CSAHSGGSTDTQYF